This paragraph reports one T cell receptor (beta chain). The source of the sample is a study of blood T cell repertoires in COVID-19. The CDR3 has 14 amino acids. CDR1 is LNHDA, CDR2 SQIVND, per germline (reference sequence). J was trimmed by 2 bases and V by 5 bases; bases with no gene match: 0. Here immunoSEQ multiplex PCR was the method, and the copy in TCRdb shows in-frame clones only, minus some. The repertoire holds about 270,000 clones, with 90% as singletons. The chain couples TRBV19 to TRBJ2-1, with 10 bases lining up with TRBD2. The sample comprised PBMCs or T cells enriched from blood (not recorded which). The receptor was derived from a woman between 25 and 40 years old with acute COVID-19. CDR3 DNA: TGTGCCAGTAGTCTAGCGGGAGCCTACAATGAGCAGTTCTTC. It specifies CASSLAGAYNEQFF. The whole variable domain, filled in from reference TRBV19 and TRBJ2-1, reads DGGITQSPKYLFRKEGQNVTLSCEQNLNHDAMYWYRQDPGQGLRLIYYSQIVNDFQKGDIAEGYSVSREKKESFPLTVTSAQKNPTAFYLCASSLAGAYNEQFFGPGTRLTVL.